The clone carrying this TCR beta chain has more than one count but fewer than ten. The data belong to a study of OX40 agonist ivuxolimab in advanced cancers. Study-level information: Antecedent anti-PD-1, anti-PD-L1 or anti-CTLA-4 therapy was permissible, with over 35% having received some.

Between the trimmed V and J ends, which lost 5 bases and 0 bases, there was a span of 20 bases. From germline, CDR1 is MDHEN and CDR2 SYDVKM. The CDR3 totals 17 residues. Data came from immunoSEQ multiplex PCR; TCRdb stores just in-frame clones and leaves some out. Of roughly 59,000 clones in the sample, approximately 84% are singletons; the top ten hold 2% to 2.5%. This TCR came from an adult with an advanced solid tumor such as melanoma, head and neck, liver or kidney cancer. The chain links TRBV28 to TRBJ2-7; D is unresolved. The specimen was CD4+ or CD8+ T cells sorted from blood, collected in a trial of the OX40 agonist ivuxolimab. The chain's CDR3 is CASSVTLLGPSSYEQYF. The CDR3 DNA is TGTGCCAGCAGTGTTACTCTCCTTGGCCCAAGCTCCTACGAGCAGTACTTC.